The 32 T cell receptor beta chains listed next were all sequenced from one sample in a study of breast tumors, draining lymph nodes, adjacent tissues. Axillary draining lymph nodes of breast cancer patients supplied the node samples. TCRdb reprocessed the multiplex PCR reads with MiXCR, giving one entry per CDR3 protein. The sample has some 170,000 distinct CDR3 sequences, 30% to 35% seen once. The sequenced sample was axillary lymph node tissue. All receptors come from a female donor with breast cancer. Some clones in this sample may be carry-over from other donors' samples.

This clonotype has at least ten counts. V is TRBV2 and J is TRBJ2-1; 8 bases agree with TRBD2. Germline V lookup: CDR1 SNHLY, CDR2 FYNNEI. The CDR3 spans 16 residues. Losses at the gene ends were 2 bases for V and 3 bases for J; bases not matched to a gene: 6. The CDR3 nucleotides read TGTGCCAGCAGTGAACGGGGGGGGGAAATCTACAATGAGCAGTTCTTC. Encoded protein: CASSERGGEIYNEQFF.

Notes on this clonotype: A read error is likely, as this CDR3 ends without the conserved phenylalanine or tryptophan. CDR3 in DNA: TGTGCCAGCAGCGAGCGGGCTTCGGCTGAAGCTTTCCTT. As protein: CASSERASAEAFL. V and J are TRBV9 and TRBJ1-1; D unclear. The CDR3 sequence is 13 residues long. CDR1 and CDR2 from the germline V gene are SGDLS and YYNGEE. The V end was cut by 3 bases, the J end by 6 bases, with 12 bases between.

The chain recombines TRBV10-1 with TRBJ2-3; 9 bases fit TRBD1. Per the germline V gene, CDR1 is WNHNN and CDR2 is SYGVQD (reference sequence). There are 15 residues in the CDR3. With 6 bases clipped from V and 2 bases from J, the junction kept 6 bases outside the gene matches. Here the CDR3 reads CASRPGQGYTDTQYF. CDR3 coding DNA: TGCGCCAGCAGACCTGGACAGGGGTACACAGATACGCAGTATTTT.

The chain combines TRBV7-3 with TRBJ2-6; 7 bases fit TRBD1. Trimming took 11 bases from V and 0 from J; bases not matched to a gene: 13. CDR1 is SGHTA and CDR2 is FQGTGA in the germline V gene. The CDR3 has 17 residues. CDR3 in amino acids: CACGATGRLSGANVLTF. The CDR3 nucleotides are TGTGCCTGCGGCGCGACAGGGCGGCTCTCTGGGGCCAACGTCCTGACTTTC. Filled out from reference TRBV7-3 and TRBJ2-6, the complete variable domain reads GAGVSQTPSNKVTEKGKYVELRCDPISGHTALYWYRQSLGQGPEFLIYFQGTGAADDSGLPNDRFFAVRPEGSVSTLKIQRTERGDSAVYLCACGATGRLSGANVLTFGAGSRLTVL.

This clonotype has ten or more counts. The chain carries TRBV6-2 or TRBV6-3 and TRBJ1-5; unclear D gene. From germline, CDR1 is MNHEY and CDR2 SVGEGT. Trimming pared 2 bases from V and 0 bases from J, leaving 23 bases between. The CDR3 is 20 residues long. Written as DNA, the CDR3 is TGTGCCAGCAGTTACGATTTAGGTCGTTCCGGCTTTTATAGCAATCAGCCCCAGCATTTT. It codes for CASSYDLGRSGFYSNQPQHF.

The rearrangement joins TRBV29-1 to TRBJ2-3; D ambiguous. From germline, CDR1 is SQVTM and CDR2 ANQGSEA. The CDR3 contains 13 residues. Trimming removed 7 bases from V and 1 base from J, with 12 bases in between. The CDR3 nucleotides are TGCAGCGGGAAAGGGTACGGCACAGATACGCAGTATTTT. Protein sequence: CSGKGYGTDTQYF.

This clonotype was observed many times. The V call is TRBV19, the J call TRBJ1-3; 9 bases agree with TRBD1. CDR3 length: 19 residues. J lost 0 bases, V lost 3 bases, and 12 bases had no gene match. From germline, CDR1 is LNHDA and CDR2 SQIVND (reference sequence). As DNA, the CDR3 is TGTGCCAGTAGTATCACCCTAATCGGGACAGGGAACTCTGGAAACACCATATATTTT. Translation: CASSITLIGTGNSGNTIYF.

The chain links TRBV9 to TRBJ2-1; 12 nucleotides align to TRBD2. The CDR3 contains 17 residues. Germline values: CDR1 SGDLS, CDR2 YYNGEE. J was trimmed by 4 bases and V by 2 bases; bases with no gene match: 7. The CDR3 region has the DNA TGTGCCAGCAGCGTTCCTAGCGGGGGGGCTTCTTACAATGAGCAGTTCTTC. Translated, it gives CASSVPSGGASYNEQFF.

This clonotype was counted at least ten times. The CDR3 nucleotides read TGTGCCAGCAGTTTGTCAAGGCCCCCATACGAGCAGTACTTC. Protein: CASSLSRPPYEQYF. This chain links TRBV6-5 with TRBJ2-7, with no clear D. Germline V gene sequence: CDR1 MNHEY, CDR2 SVGAGI. This CDR3 comprises 14 residues. The germline V and J ends were trimmed by 4 bases and 4 bases, with 14 bases remaining between them.

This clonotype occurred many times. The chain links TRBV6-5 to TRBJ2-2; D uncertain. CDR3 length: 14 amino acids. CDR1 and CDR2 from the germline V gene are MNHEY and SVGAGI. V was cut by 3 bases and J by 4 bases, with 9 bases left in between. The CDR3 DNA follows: TGTGCCAGCAGTTATCTGCCGGCCACCGGGGAGCTGTTTTTT. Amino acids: CASSYLPATGELFF.

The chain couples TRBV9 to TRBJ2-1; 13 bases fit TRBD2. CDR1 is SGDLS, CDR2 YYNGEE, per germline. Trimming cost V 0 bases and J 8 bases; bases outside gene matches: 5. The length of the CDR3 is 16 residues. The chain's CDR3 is CASSVGGTSGTDEQFF. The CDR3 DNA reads TGTGCCAGCAGCGTAGGTGGGACTAGCGGGACCGATGAGCAGTTCTTC.

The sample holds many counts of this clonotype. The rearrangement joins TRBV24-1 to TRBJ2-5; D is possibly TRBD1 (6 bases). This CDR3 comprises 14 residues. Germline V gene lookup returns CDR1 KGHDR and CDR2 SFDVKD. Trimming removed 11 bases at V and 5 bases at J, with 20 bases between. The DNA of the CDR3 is TGTGCCATCGCACAGGGTGGCAGGGAGGAGACCCAGTACTTC. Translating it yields CAIAQGGREETQYF.

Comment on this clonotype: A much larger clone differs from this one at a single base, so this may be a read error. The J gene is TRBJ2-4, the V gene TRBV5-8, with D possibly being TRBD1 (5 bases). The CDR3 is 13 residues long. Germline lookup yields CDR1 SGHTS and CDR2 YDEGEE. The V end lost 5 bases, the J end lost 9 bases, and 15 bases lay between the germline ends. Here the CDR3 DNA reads TGTGCCAGCAGTCCCTGGGGCGCGGCCATTCAGTACTTC. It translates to CASSPWGAAIQYF. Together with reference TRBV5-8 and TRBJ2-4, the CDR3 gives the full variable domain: EAGVTQSPTHLIKTRGQQATLRCSPISGHTSVYWYQQALGLGLQFLLWYDEGEERNRGNFPPRFSGRQFPNYSSELNVNALELEDSALYLCASSPWGAAIQYFGAGTRLSVL.

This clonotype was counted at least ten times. CDR3 sequence: CASSFQGSSYNSPLHF. The CDR3 region has the DNA TGTGCCAGCAGCTTTCAGGGTAGCTCCTATAATTCACCCCTCCACTTT. This chain connects TRBV5-6 to TRBJ1-6; D might be TRBD1 (5 bases). V shed 2 bases and J shed 0 bases, with 9 bases lying between them. The germline CDR1 and CDR2 sequences are SGHDT and YYEEEE. This CDR3 region has 16 residues.

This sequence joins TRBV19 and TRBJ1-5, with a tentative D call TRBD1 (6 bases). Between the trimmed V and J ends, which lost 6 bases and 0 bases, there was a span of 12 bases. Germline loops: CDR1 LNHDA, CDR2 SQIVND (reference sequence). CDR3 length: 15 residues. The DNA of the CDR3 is TGTGCCAGTAGACAGGGTCCTTATAGCAATCAGCCCCAGCATTTT. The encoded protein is CASRQGPYSNQPQHF.

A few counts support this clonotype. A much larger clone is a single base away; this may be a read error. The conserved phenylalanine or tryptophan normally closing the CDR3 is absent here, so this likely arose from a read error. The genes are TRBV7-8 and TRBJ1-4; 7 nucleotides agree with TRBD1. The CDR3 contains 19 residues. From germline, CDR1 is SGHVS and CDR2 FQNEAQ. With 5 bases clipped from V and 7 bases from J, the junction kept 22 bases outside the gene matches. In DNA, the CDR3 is TGTGCCAGCAGCCCGTCCGGGACAGCGATATTTGATCCCAGTGAAAAACTGTTTCTT. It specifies CASSPSGTAIFDPSEKLFL.

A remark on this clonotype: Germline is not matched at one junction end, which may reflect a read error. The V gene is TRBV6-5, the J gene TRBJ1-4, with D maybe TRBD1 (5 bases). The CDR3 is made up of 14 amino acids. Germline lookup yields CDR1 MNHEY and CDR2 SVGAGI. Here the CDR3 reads CASSHSQGGEKLFF. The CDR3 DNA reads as TGTGCCAGCAGTCACTCCCAGGGTGGTGAAAAACTGTTTTTT.

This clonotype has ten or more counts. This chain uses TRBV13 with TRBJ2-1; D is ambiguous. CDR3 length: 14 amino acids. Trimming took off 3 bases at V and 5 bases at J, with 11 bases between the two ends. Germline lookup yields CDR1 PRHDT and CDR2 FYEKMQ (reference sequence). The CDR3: CASSFRTTNNEQFF. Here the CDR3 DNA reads TGTGCCAGCAGCTTCAGGACGACCAACAATGAGCAGTTCTTC. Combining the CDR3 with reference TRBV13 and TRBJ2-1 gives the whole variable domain AAGVIQSPRHLIKEKRETATLKCYPIPRHDTVYWYQQGPGQDPQFLISFYEKMQSDKGSIPDRFSAQQFSDYHSELNMSSLELGDSALYFCASSFRTTNNEQFFGPGTRLTVL.

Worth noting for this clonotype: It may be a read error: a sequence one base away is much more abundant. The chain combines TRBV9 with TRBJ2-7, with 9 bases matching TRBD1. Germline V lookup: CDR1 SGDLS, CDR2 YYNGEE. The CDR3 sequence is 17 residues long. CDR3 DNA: TGTGCCAGCAGCGGCGGGGACGGGACAGGGAGCTCCTCCGAGCAGTACTTC. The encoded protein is CASSGGDGTGSSSEQYF.

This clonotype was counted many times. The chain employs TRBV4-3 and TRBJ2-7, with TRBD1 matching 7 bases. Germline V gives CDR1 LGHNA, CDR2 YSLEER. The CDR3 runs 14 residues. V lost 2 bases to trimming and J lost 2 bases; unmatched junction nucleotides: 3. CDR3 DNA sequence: TGCGCCAGCAGCCAATGGACAGGACCCTACGAGCAGTACTTC. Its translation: CASSQWTGPYEQYF.

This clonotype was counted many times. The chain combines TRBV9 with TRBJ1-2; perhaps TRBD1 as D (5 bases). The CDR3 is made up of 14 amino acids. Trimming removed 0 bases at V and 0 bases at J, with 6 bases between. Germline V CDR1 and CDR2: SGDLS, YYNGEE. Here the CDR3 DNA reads TGTGCCAGCAGCGTAGGGGGGGCTAACTATGGCTACACCTTC. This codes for CASSVGGANYGYTF.

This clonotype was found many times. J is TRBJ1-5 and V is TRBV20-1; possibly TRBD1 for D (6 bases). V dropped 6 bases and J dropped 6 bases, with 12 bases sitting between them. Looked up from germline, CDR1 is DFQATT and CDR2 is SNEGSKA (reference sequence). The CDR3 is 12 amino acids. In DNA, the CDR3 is TGCAGTGCCAAACAGGGCCCTCAGCCCCAGCATTTT. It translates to CSAKQGPQPQHF.

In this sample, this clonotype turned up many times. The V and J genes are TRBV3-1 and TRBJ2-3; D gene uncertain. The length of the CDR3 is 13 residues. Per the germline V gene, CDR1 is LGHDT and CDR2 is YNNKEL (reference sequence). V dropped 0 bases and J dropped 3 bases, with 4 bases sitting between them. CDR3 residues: CASSQEATDTQYF. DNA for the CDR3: TGTGCCAGCAGCCAAGAGGCAACAGATACGCAGTATTTT.

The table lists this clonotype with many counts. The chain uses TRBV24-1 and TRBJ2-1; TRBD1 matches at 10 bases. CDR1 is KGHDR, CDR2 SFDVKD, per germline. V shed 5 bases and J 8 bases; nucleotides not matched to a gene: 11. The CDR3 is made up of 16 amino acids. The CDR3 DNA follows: TGTGCCACCAGTGGGTTCCGGGACAGGGGCCGGCATGAGCAGTTCTTC. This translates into CATSGFRDRGRHEQFF.

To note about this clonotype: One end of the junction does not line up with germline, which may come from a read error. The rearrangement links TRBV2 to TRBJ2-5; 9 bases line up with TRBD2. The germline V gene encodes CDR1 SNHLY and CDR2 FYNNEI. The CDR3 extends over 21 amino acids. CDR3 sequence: CASSTVRNPLAGDRHHETQYF. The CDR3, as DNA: TGTGCCAGCAGTACGGTGAGAAACCCTTTAGCGGGGGACCGCCACCACGAGACCCAGTACTTC.

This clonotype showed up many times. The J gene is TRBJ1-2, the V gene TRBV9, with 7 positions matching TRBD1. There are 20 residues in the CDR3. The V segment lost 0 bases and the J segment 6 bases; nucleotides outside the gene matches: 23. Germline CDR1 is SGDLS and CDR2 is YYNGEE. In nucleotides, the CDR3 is TGTGCCAGCAGCGTAGCGAAAGAGGAGAGGTTCGACAGGGAGAAGGATGGCTACACCTTC. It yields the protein CASSVAKEERFDREKDGYTF.

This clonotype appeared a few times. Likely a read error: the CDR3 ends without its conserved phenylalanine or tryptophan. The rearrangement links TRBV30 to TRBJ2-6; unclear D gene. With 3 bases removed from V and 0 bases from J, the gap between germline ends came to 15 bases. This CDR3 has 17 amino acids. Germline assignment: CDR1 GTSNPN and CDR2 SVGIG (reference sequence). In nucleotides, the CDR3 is TGTGCCTGGAGCCGCCGGGCCTTAAACTCTGGGGCCAACGTCCTGACTTCC. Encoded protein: CAWSRRALNSGANVLTS.

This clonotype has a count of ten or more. CDR3 protein: CASSPLFGTGAYEQYF. CDR3 DNA sequence: TGTGCCAGCTCACCACTCTTTGGGACAGGGGCCTACGAGCAGTACTTC. The J gene is TRBJ2-7, the V gene TRBV18; the match to TRBD1 covers 10 bases. The CDR3 runs 16 residues. With V trimmed by 1 base and J by 2 bases, 5 bases remained unmatched. Germline V gives CDR1 KGHSH, CDR2 LQKENI.

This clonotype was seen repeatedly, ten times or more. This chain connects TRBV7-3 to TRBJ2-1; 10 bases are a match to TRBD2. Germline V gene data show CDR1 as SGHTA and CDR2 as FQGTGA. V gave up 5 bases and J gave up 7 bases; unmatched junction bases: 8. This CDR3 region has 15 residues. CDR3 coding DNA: TGTGCCAGCAGCCCACGGCTAGCGGGGGCTAATGAGCAGTTCTTC. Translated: CASSPRLAGANEQFF.

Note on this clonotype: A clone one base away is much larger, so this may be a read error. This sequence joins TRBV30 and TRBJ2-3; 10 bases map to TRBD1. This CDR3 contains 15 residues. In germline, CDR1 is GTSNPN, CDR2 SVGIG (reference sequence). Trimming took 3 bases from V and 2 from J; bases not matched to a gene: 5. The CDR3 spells CAWRCGTGDTDTQYF. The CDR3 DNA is TGTGCCTGGAGGTGCGGGACAGGGGACACAGATACGCAGTATTTT.

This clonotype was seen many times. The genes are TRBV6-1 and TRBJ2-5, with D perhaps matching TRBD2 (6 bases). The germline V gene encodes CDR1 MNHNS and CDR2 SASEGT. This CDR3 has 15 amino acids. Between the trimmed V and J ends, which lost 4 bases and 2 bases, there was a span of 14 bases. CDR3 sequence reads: CASSGLTRLQETQYF. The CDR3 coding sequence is TGTGCCAGCAGTGGGCTGACTAGGCTACAAGAGACCCAGTACTTC.

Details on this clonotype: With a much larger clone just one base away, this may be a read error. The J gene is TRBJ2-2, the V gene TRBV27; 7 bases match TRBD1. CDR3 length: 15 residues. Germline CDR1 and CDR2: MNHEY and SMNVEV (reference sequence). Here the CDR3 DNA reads TGTGCCAGCAGTTTCGGACAGGACATCACCGGGGAGCCGTTTTTT. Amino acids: CASSFGQDITGEPFF.